A few counts support the clone carrying this TCR beta chain. This sample was included in a study of STAT5B mutations in CD4+ large granular lymphocyte leukemia. The assay was immunoSEQ multiplex PCR, and TCRdb's table has in-frame clones only and misses some. The sample records 45,000 to 55,000 clones, under 80% being singletons. This CDR3 has 15 residues. The V end was cut by 0 bases, the J end by 0 bases, with 9 bases between. Germline V gene lookup returns CDR1 SGDLS and CDR2 YYNGEE. The specimen sequenced was CD4+ T cells from blood buffy coats. The chain uses TRBV9 and TRBJ1-2; D uncertain. The TCR sequence derives from a human donor in good health. CDR3 DNA sequence: TGTGCCAGCAGCGTAGAGGGTGCAGCTAACTATGGCTACACCTTC. Translated: CASSVEGAANYGYTF.